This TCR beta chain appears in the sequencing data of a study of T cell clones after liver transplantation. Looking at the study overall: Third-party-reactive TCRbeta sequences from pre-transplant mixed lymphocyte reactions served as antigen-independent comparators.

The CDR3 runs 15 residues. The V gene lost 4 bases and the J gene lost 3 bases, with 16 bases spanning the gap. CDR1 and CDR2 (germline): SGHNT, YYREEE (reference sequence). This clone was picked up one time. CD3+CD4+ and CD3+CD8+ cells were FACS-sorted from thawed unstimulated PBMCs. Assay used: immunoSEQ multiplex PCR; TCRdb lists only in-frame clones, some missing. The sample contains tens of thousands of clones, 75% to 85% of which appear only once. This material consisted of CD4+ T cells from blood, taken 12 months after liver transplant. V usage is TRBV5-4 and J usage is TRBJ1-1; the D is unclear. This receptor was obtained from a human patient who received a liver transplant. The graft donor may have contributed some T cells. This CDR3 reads CASSPGMPAYTEAFF. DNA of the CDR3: TGTGCCAGCAGCCCCGGGATGCCGGCGTACACTGAAGCTTTCTTT.